This T cell receptor beta chain appears in the sequencing data of a study of OX40 agonist ivuxolimab in advanced cancers. Study-wide context: The diagnoses of dose-escalation patients were hepatocellular carcinoma, melanoma, renal cell or head and neck cancer. Notes on the study in general: At doses 0.1 to 3.0 mg/kg, CD4+ and CD8+ clones expanded.

CDR3 size: 16 residues. V trimming: 5 bases; J trimming: 3 bases; junction bases outside the gene matches: 7. Germline assignment: CDR1 SGHTA and CDR2 FQGTGA. Data came from immunoSEQ multiplex PCR; TCRdb stores just in-frame clones and leaves some out. Of about 91,000 clones listed, approximately 80% are singletons. Remarks on this clone: Antigen specificity is unknown.

The sequences come from CD4+ or CD8+ T cells sorted from blood, collected in a trial of the OX40 agonist ivuxolimab. The chain has TRBV7-3 and TRBJ2-2, with 9 bases identical to TRBD2. This sequence was found in an adult with an advanced solid tumor such as melanoma, head and neck, liver or kidney cancer. In DNA form, the CDR3 reads TGTGCCAGCAGCCTCCAGCGGGGGGCCGACACCGGGGAGCTGTTTTTT. Its protein product is CASSLQRGADTGELFF. The variable domain in full, with the rest retrieved from reference TRBV7-3 and TRBJ2-2, is GAGVSQTPSNKVTEKGKYVELRCDPISGHTALYWYRQSLGQGPEFLIYFQGTGAADDSGLPNDRFFAVRPEGSVSTLKIQRTERGDSAVYLCASSLQRGADTGELFFGEGSRLTVL.